Presented here are 18 T cell receptor beta chains from one specimen sequenced in a study of cytotoxic CD8 clonotypes in ibrutinib-treated CLL. Method: immunoSEQ multiplex PCR; TCRdb's copy keeps in-frame clones and lacks some. The table lists over 120,000 clones, around 82% of them singletons. This specimen was PBMCs, taken after 36 months of ibrutinib treatment. The receptors originated from a human donor with chronic lymphocytic leukemia.

This clone turned up a few times. The chain recombines TRBV7-9 with TRBJ2-3; D possibly corresponds to TRBD1 (5 bases). The CDR3 loop spans 15 amino acids. V gave up 5 bases and J gave up 2 bases, with 14 bases separating them. Germline assignment: CDR1 SEHNR and CDR2 FQNEAQ (reference sequence). The CDR3 DNA follows: TGTGCCAGCAGCCATAGACAGCAGGACACAGATACGCAGTATTTT. It yields the protein CASSHRQQDTDTQYF. The whole variable domain, filled in from reference TRBV7-9 and TRBJ2-3, reads DTGVSQNPRHKITKRGQNVTFRCDPISEHNRLYWYRQTLGQGPEFLTYFQNEAQLEKSRLLSDRFSAERPKGSFSTLEIQRTEQGDSAMYLCASSHRQQDTDTQYFGPGTRLTVL.

Worth noting for this clone: Other DNA sequences within the sample encode an identical CDR3. The chain couples TRBV18 to TRBJ2-7, with a possible D match to TRBD2 (5 bases). V lost 3 bases, J lost 7 bases, and 7 bases lay in between. Germline V lookup: CDR1 KGHSH, CDR2 LQKENI. This CDR3 is 11 amino acids long. Here the CDR3 DNA reads TGTGCCAGCTCACCTGGCGGGGAGCAGTACTTC. Protein product: CASSPGGEQYF. Full variable domain (rest looked up from reference TRBV18 and TRBJ2-7): NAGVMQNPRHLVRRRGQEARLRCSPMKGHSHVYWYRQLPEEGLKFMVYLQKENIIDESGMPKERFSAEFPKEGPSILRIQQVVRGDSAAYFCASSPGGEQYFGPGTRLTVT.

This clone was seen a single time. A read error may be the cause here, since a much bigger clone is one base away. The chain recombines TRBV28 with TRBJ2-7; D remains unclear. V lost 5 bases and J lost 2, with 4 bases in between. Looked up from germline, CDR1 is MDHEN and CDR2 is SYDVKM. The CDR3 is 11 residues long. This CDR3 reads CASSETYEQYF. The DNA of the CDR3 is TGTGCCAGCAGTGAGACCTACGAGCAGTACTTC.

CDR3 amino acids: CASSFFPPQETQYF. CDR3 in DNA: TGCGCCAGCAGCTTCTTTCCCCCTCAAGAGACCCAGTACTTC. J is TRBJ2-5 and V is TRBV5-1; D ambiguous. Trimming stripped 2 bases from V and 2 bases from J, with 10 bases between. This CDR3 is built from 14 residues. Germline V gives CDR1 SGHRS, CDR2 YFSETQ.

A few counts support this clone. The J gene is TRBJ2-1, the V gene TRBV7-6; 7 bases line up with TRBD2. The CDR3 loop spans 15 amino acids. Germline trimming cut 6 bases from V and 12 bases from J; bases unmatched to any gene: 17. CDR1 SGHVS and CDR2 FNYEAQ come from the germline V gene. The CDR3, as DNA: TGTGCCAGCAGTCCGGCGGGACTAACTTCAGTTGGGCAGTTCTTC. Amino acids: CASSPAGLTSVGQFF.

V gene TRBV11-1 combines with J gene TRBJ1-1; 7 bases line up with TRBD1. The CDR3 spans 13 residues. The V segment lost 7 bases and the J segment 0 bases; nucleotides outside the gene matches: 2. Germline V gene sequence: CDR1 SGHAT, CDR2 FQDESV (reference sequence). CDR3 in amino acids: CASKGALNTEAFF. CDR3 in DNA: TGTGCCAGCAAGGGGGCATTGAACACTGAAGCTTTCTTT.

This chain connects TRBV5-4 to TRBJ1-1; TRBD1 is a possible D gene (6 bases). The germline V and J ends were trimmed by 0 bases and 8 bases, with 8 bases remaining between them. Germline V gene lookup returns CDR1 SGHNT and CDR2 YYREEE (reference sequence). CDR3 length equals 12 residues. This CDR3 reads CASSLGGHEAFF. CDR3 in DNA: TGTGCCAGCAGCTTGGGGGGGCACGAAGCTTTCTTT.

V and J are TRBV19 and TRBJ2-7; perhaps D is TRBD1 or TRBD2 (6 bases each). Trimming cost V 1 base and J 3 bases, with 13 bases left between them. This CDR3 spans 15 amino acids. The germline gives CDR1 LNHDA, CDR2 SQIVND (reference sequence). The CDR3 DNA sequence: TGTGCCAGTAGTATAGGGACAGCGGGTTTCTACGAGCAGTACTTC. As protein: CASSIGTAGFYEQYF.

The V gene is TRBV27, the J gene TRBJ2-1; 11 bases map to TRBD2. The ends lost 4 bases at V and 5 bases at J; junction bases unmatched: 4. CDR3 length: 15 residues. The V gene's germline CDR1 is MNHEY and CDR2 SMNVEV (reference sequence). The CDR3 here is CASSYMGLADNEQFF. CDR3 nucleotides: TGTGCCAGCAGTTACATGGGACTAGCGGACAATGAGCAGTTCTTC.

The chain couples TRBV5-6 to TRBJ2-2; the match to TRBD2 covers 9 bases. The CDR3 consists of 16 residues. The germline V gene has CDR1 SGHDT and CDR2 YYEEEE. Trimming cost V 2 bases and J 2 bases; bases outside gene matches: 4. CDR3 protein: CASSLRLAGNTGELFF. The DNA of the CDR3 is TGTGCCAGCAGCTTAAGGCTAGCGGGAAACACCGGGGAGCTGTTTTTT.

This clone was seen a few times. The chain carries TRBV5-6 and TRBJ2-7; TRBD1 aligns across 10 bases. Germline V gene sequence: CDR1 SGHDT, CDR2 YYEEEE. There are 14 residues in the CDR3. Germline trimming cut 4 bases from V and 4 bases from J; bases unmatched to any gene: 5. The CDR3: CASSTGTGEYEQYF. CDR3 in DNA: TGTGCCAGCAGCACCGGGACAGGGGAGTACGAGCAGTACTTC.

The chain is built from TRBV30 and TRBJ1-3, with a weak D call TRBD1 (6 bases). Germline values: CDR1 GTSNPN, CDR2 SVGIG (reference sequence). V lost 5 bases to trimming and J lost 4 bases, with 12 bases between them. CDR3 length: 13 amino acids. Here the CDR3 DNA reads TGTGCCTGGGACACAGGGACCGGAAACACCATATATTTT. Its protein is CAWDTGTGNTIYF.

V is TRBV5-5 and J is TRBJ1-1; a weak D match, TRBD1 (6 bases). V lost 2 bases to trimming and J lost 4 bases, with 12 bases between them. The CDR3 is 14 amino acids. CDR1 and CDR2 (germline): SGHKS, YYEKEE (reference sequence). The CDR3 spells CASSFGGLGTEAFF. For the CDR3, the DNA is TGTGCCAGCAGCTTCGGGGGGCTGGGCACTGAAGCTTTCTTT. The whole variable domain, filled in from reference TRBV5-5 and TRBJ1-1, reads DAGVTQSPTHLIKTRGQQVTLRCSPISGHKSVSWYQQVLGQGPQFIFQYYEKEERGRGNFPDRFSARQFPNYSSELNVNALLLGDSALYLCASSFGGLGTEAFFGQGTRLTVV.

The V gene is TRBV6-1, the J gene TRBJ2-3; 7 bases line up with TRBD2. Trimming at V came to 3 bases and at J to 2 bases, leaving 5 bases not matched to a gene. In germline, CDR1 is MNHNS, CDR2 SASEGT. The CDR3 is 15 amino acids. The CDR3 DNA reads as TGTGCCAGCAGTGATGGGGGACTACACACAGATACGCAGTATTTT. This encodes CASSDGGLHTDTQYF.

This clone showed up just once. The chain joins TRBV5-1 to TRBJ1-2; the D is unclear. In germline, CDR1 is SGHRS, CDR2 YFSETQ. This CDR3 region has 14 residues. The V and J ends lost 2 bases and 2 bases respectively, with 10 bases between them. In nucleotides, the CDR3 is TGCGCCAGCAGCTTCTCCAGTCAAAACTATGGCTACACCTTC. Protein sequence: CASSFSSQNYGYTF.

The chain has TRBV20-1 and TRBJ2-1; no clear D gene. The CDR3 is made up of 10 amino acids. Trimming cost V 6 bases and J 6 bases, with 6 bases left between them. Germline V gene lookup returns CDR1 DFQATT and CDR2 SNEGSKA (reference sequence). CDR3 nucleotides: TGCAGTGCCCAACGCAATGAGCAGTTCTTC. This sequence encodes CSAQRNEQFF.

This chain connects TRBV7-9 to TRBJ2-2; 13 nucleotides match TRBD2. V trimming: 2 bases; J trimming: 11 bases; junction bases outside the gene matches: 11. CDR1 and CDR2 (germline): SEHNR, FQNEAQ (reference sequence). The CDR3 runs to 17 residues. The CDR3 nucleotides are TGTGCCAGCAGCTTACCTCTGACTAGCGGGAGGAGGGTAGAGCTGTTTTTT. It yields the protein CASSLPLTSGRRVELFF.

There are a few counts of this clone. The chain has TRBV27 and TRBJ2-1, with 9 bases lining up with TRBD2. The CDR3 runs to 14 residues. Trimming took 2 bases from V and 9 from J; bases not matched to a gene: 5. Per the germline V gene, CDR1 is MNHEY and CDR2 is SMNVEV (reference sequence). CDR3 nucleotide sequence: TGTGCCAGCAGTTTAGTACTAGCGGGTGGTGAGCAGTTCTTC. Translated: CASSLVLAGGEQFF.